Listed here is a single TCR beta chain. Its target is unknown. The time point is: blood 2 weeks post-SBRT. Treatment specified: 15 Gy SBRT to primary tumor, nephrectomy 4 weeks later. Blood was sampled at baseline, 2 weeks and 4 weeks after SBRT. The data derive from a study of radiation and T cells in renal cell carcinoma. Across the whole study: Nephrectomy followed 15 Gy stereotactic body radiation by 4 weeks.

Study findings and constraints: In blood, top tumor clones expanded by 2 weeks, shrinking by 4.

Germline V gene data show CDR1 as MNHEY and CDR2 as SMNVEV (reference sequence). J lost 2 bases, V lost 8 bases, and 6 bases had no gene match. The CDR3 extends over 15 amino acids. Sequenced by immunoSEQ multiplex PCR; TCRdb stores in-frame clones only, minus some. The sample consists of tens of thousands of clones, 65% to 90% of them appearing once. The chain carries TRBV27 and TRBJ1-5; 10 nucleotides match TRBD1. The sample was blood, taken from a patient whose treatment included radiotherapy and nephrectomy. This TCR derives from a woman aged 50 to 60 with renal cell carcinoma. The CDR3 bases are TGTGCCAGCCGACAGGGGGCGCGAGGCAATCAGCCCCAGCATTTT. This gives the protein CASRQGARGNQPQHF.